This T cell receptor beta chain was recovered during a study of shared T cell receptors in the human thymus. Method: immunoSEQ multiplex PCR; TCRdb's copy keeps in-frame clones and lacks some. Of approximately 760,000 clones listed, over 75% are singletons. The CDR3 sequence is 14 residues long. In germline, CDR1 is MNHNY, CDR2 SVGAGI (reference sequence). Trimming removed 6 bases from V and 7 bases from J; junction bases left unmatched: 8. These data were also filed under a second study, of human thymus T cells. That source notes: Thymus tissue for the work was resected from patients undergoing corrective heart surgery. Both thymic and peripheral blood repertoires showed apparently biased V and J usage. Related reports documented highly overlapping thymic repertoires among unrelated individuals.

The clonotype originates from a girl under three years old with a congenital heart defect. This chain connects TRBV6-6 to TRBJ1-5; 8 nucleotides align to TRBD1. Sequenced sample: thymocytes. The CDR3 DNA follows: TGTGCCAGCAGGCGCAGGGGGCAGGGACAGCCCCAGCATTTT. This codes for CASRRRGQGQPQHF.